The 5 T cell receptor beta chains in this list originate from one sample, sequenced in a study of shared clonotypes between healthy human individuals. The protocol was immunoSEQ multiplex PCR, while the TCRdb copy is restricted to in-frame clones and leaves out a portion. The sample lists 2 million to 2.5 million clones, approximately 95% seen once, with more than 0.1% in the top ten. Sequenced material: naive CD4+ T cells sorted from blood. Subset described: CD45RA+ positively selected. These receptors were taken from a man aged 18 to 30 in good health.

The chain couples TRBV6-5 to TRBJ2-2; D is unclear. The germline gives CDR1 MNHEY, CDR2 SVGAGI. V was pared by 6 bases and J by 2 bases, with 10 bases between. The CDR3 is 14 residues long. The CDR3 region is CASRAGSNTGELFF. Here the CDR3 DNA reads TGTGCCAGCAGGGCCGGAAGTAACACCGGGGAGCTGTTTTTT.

The chain links TRBV6-5 to TRBJ1-1, with a tentative D call TRBD1 (5 bases). CDR3 length equals 14 residues. The ends were cut back, 2 bases at V and 10 bases at J, with 17 bases in the middle. CDR1 and CDR2 from the germline V gene are MNHEY and SVGAGI. The CDR3: CASSYEVGIRGAFF. The CDR3 DNA sequence: TGTGCCAGCAGTTACGAAGTGGGTATAAGGGGAGCTTTCTTT.

The chain uses TRBV7-9 and TRBJ1-2, with 12 positions matching TRBD1. With 6 bases clipped from V and 6 bases from J, the junction kept 8 bases outside the gene matches. The CDR3 is 15 amino acids. Germline lookup yields CDR1 SEHNR and CDR2 FQNEAQ (reference sequence). The CDR3 DNA is TGTGCCAGCAGTTCCGGGACAGGGGGCGCGGATGGCTACACCTTC. Its translation: CASSSGTGGADGYTF.

The V gene is TRBV7-8, the J gene TRBJ2-7; D remains unclear. The germline gives CDR1 SGHVS, CDR2 FQNEAQ. Between the trimmed V and J ends, which lost 2 bases and 0 bases, there was a span of 26 bases. The CDR3 is 20 residues long. Written as DNA, the CDR3 is TGTGCCAGCAGCTTACCCCTGAACACTAAGTCGGTCTCCTCCTCCTACGAGCAGTACTTC. Translating gives CASSLPLNTKSVSSSYEQYF.

A note on this clone: The sample holds other DNA sequences that translate to the same CDR3. The V call is TRBV18, the J call TRBJ2-7; TRBD1 agrees at 7 bases. CDR1 and CDR2 (germline): KGHSH, LQKENI. CDR3 length: 14 amino acids. V shed 1 base and J 2 bases; nucleotides not matched to a gene: 2. CDR3 region: CASSPRQGAYEQYF. DNA for the CDR3: TGTGCCAGCTCACCACGTCAGGGGGCCTACGAGCAGTACTTC.